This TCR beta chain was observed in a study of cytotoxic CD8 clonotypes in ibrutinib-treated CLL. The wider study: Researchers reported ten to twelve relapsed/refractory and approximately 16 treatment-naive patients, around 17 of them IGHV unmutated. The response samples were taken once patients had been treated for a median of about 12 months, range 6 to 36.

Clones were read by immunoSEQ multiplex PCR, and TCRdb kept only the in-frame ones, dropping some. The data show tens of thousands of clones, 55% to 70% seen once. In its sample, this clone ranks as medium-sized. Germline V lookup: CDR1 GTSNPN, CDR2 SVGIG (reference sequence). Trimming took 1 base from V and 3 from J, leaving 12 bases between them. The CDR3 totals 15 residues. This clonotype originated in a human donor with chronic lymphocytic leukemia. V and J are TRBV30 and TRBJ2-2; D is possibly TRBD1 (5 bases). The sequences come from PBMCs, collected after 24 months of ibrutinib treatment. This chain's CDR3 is CAWSAGAHDTGELFF. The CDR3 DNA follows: TGTGCCTGGAGTGCTGGGGCGCATGACACCGGGGAGCTGTTTTTT.